This TCR beta chain was profiled in a study of OX40 agonist ivuxolimab in advanced cancers. About the study: From roughly 20 to 85 years was the age range, with a mean of around 56 years, and about 78% were male.

Concerning this clone itself: Its antigen remains unknown.

Measured with immunoSEQ multiplex PCR; TCRdb has only the in-frame clones, and not every one. Of some 100,000 clones listed, about nine tenths are singletons. Overall study results and limits: Among T cells, CD8+ cells averaged more expanded clones than CD4+ cells.

Deletions cut 6 bases from V and 9 bases from J, with 12 bases between. The CDR3 has 11 residues. CDR1 DFQATT and CDR2 SNEGSKA come from the germline V gene (reference sequence). The sequences come from CD4+ or CD8+ T cells sorted from blood, collected in a trial of the OX40 agonist ivuxolimab. This sequence was found in an adult with an advanced solid tumor such as melanoma, head and neck, liver or kidney cancer. V and J are TRBV20-1 and TRBJ2-1; D is undetermined. The DNA of the CDR3 is TGCAGTGCCGTCCTTAGGGTTGAGCAGTTCTTC. Residues: CSAVLRVEQFF.